The 10 T cell receptor beta chains presented below share a single source sample, sequenced in a study of Ad26.COV2.S vaccination and SARS-CoV-2 variants. Treatment: over 15 received Ad26.COV2.S at low or high dose, single or two shots; 5 received placebo; per-sample allocation not given. Day 63 after the first vaccine or placebo injection was the time point for sampling. Assay: immunoSEQ multiplex PCR; the TCRdb copy retains only in-frame clones and omits some. The sample records about 400,000 clones, more than 85% being singletons. Material: peripheral blood, obtained in a trial of Ad26.COV2.S vaccine versus placebo. Every receptor here comes from a person between 18 and 65 years old who received the Ad26.COV2.S COVID-19 vaccine or a placebo.

This chain uses TRBV15 with TRBJ2-3; D remains ambiguous. The germline CDR1 and CDR2 sequences are LNHNV and YYDKDF (reference sequence). The CDR3 contains 14 residues. Trimming removed 2 bases from V and 2 bases from J, with 8 bases in between. The CDR3 loop is CATSRKDLTDTQYF. Here the CDR3 DNA reads TGTGCCACCAGCAGAAAGGACCTCACAGATACGCAGTATTTT.

The chain carries TRBV5-1 and TRBJ1-4; 7 bases are shared with TRBD1. Trimming cost V 5 bases and J 3 bases; bases outside gene matches: 10. This CDR3 spans 16 amino acids. Germline lookup yields CDR1 SGHRS and CDR2 YFSETQ. The CDR3 bases are TGCGCCAGCAGACGTACTTACAGGGGCCCTAATGAAAAACTGTTTTTT. Encoded protein: CASRRTYRGPNEKLFF.

The chain couples TRBV6-4 to TRBJ2-7, with 8 nucleotides matching TRBD1. Germline lookup yields CDR1 MRHNA and CDR2 SNTAGT. The V and J ends lost 0 bases and 3 bases, in that order; junction bases with no gene match: 4. This CDR3 is 15 amino acids long. The CDR3 reads CASSDSGQDYYEQYF. The CDR3 DNA is TGTGCCAGCAGTGACTCGGGACAGGATTACTACGAGCAGTACTTC.

This clone showed up just a few times. CDR3 bases: TGTGCCAGCAGTTCCCAGACAGGGGAACTTTCCTACGAGCAGTACTTC. This sequence encodes CASSSQTGELSYEQYF. The rearrangement joins TRBV6-6 to TRBJ2-7; 8 bases align to TRBD1. The ends lost 4 bases at V and 1 base at J; junction bases unmatched: 9. This CDR3 is 16 amino acids long. Germline V lookup: CDR1 MNHNY, CDR2 SVGAGI (reference sequence).

The chain combines TRBV2 with TRBJ2-6; the match to TRBD1 covers 7 bases. Trimming at V came to 5 bases and at J to 1 base, leaving 5 bases not matched to a gene. The germline V gene has CDR1 SNHLY and CDR2 FYNNEI. The CDR3 runs 16 residues. Here the CDR3 DNA reads TGTGCCAGCAGTACCGGACAGGTTTCTGGGGCCAACGTCCTGACTTTC. It translates to CASSTGQVSGANVLTF.

The rearrangement links TRBV4-1 to TRBJ2-5; tentatively, D is TRBD1 (7 bases). The CDR3 totals 15 residues. With 5 bases removed from V and 2 bases from J, the gap between germline ends came to 15 bases. CDR1 is MGHRA, CDR2 YSYEKL, per germline. This CDR3 is CASSYPAGGQETQYF. CDR3 DNA: TGCGCCAGCAGCTACCCAGCAGGGGGGCAAGAGACCCAGTACTTC.

The V gene is TRBV6-2 or TRBV6-3, the J gene TRBJ1-2, with a tentative D call TRBD1 (5 bases). The CDR3 covers 15 residues. Trimming stripped 0 bases from V and 8 bases from J, with 16 bases between. CDR1 MNHEY and CDR2 SVGEGT come from the germline V gene. CDR3: CASSYSNGGAGGYTF. The DNA for the CDR3 is TGTGCCAGCAGTTACTCGAACGGGGGTGCCGGAGGCTACACCTTC.

Here the CDR3 reads CASSFTGTDTQYF. The CDR3 nucleotides are TGTGCCAGCAGCTTTACAGGCACAGATACGCAGTATTTT. This rearrangement joins TRBV11-2 to TRBJ2-3; D uncertain. CDR3 size: 13 residues. The germline V gene has CDR1 SGHAT and CDR2 FQNNGV. The V gene lost 3 bases and the J gene lost 1 base, with 5 bases spanning the gap.

Note on this clone: A junction end diverges from the germline sequence, so it may reflect a read error. The chain has TRBV7-2 and TRBJ2-7, with 7 bases that match TRBD2. The CDR3 extends over 13 amino acids. Germline CDR1 SGHTA, CDR2 FQGNSA. CDR3 sequence: CACRKGGSYEQYF. CDR3 nucleotides: TGTGCCTGCAGAAAGGGAGGGAGCTACGAGCAGTACTTC.

The genes are TRBV19 and TRBJ2-1; no clear D. The CDR3 covers 13 residues. Germline V lookup: CDR1 LNHDA, CDR2 SQIVND (reference sequence). V lost 6 bases to trimming and J lost 0 bases, with 6 bases between them. In nucleotides, the CDR3 is TGTGCCAGTAGCCCCGACTCCTACAATGAGCAGTTCTTC. This translates into CASSPDSYNEQFF.